A selection of T cell receptor beta chains follows, all from one sample in a study of T cell responses to AZD1222 COVID-19 vaccine. The table came from immunoSEQ multiplex PCR; TCRdb's copy has only in-frame clones and leaves some out. The sample records about 160,000 clones, roughly 90% being singletons. Sequenced material: peripheral blood, taken 28 days after the second AZD1222 dose. These receptors were taken from an adult who received the AZD1222 COVID-19 vaccine. Each CDR3 is given with its conserved first and last residue. A D gene is named only where the DNA matches it firmly. Clone size is stated in some rows and not others, as once, few, many or a class when expanded.

>.|.|TRBJ1-5|TRBV6-2/TRBV6-3
TGTGCCAGCAGTTACGGGATCCTAAGCAATCAGCCCCAGCATTTT
CASSYGILSNQPQHF
>TRBD2|.|TRBJ2-2|TRBV6-1
TGTGCCAGCAGTGAAGGGTCCGGGGGGGTTCCCGGGGAGCTGTTTTTT
CASSEGSGGVPGELFF
>.|.|TRBJ1-2|TRBV28
TGTGCCAGCAAGGGCAGAGCTAACTATGGCTACACCTTC
CASKGRANYGYTF
>.|.|TRBJ1-1|TRBV18
TGTGCCAGCTCACCACCCGGGGAGAACACTGAAGCTTTCTTT
CASSPPGENTEAFF
>.|.|TRBJ1-4|TRBV30
TGTGCCTGGAGTACCCAGGGTCGCGAAAAACTGTTTTTT
CAWSTQGREKLFF
>.|once|TRBJ1-1|TRBV6-1
TGTGCCAGCAGTGAAGAGGGGGGGAGGACTGAAGCTTTCTTT
CASSEEGGRTEAFF
>.|.|TRBJ1-4|TRBV30
TGTGCCTGGAGTATTGAATGGGCAACTAATGAAAAACTGTTTTTT
CAWSIEWATNEKLFF
>TRBD2|.|TRBJ2-1|TRBV7-2
TGTGCCAGCTGTAGCGGGGCTCACAATGAGCAGTTCTTC
CASCSGAHNEQFF
>.|.|TRBJ2-1|TRBV4-2
TGTGCCAGCAGCTTACGGACACCCTTACACAATGAGCAGTTCTTC
CASSLRTPLHNEQFF
>.|.|TRBJ1-1|TRBV11-3
TGTGCCAGCAGCTTAGAGGCAGGTAGCACTGAAGCTTTCTTT
CASSLEAGSTEAFF
>.|.|TRBJ2-1|TRBV4-3
TGCGCCAGCAGCCCGTTTAAGGAAGGTGAGCAGTTCTTC
CASSPFKEGEQFF
>TRBD1|.|TRBJ1-6|TRBV19
TGTGCCAGTAGTCCGCGGACAGGGAAAAATTCACCCCTCCACTTT
CASSPRTGKNSPLHF
>TRBD2|once|TRBJ2-3|TRBV7-9
TGTGCCAGCAGCTTAGGACTAGCGGGGGTGACAGATACGCAGTATTTT
CASSLGLAGVTDTQYF
>.|.|TRBJ1-6|TRBV5-4
TGTGCCAGCAGCTTGGGGGTCTCTTATAATTCACCCCTCCACTTT
CASSLGVSYNSPLHF
>.|.|TRBJ1-3|TRBV30
TGTGCCTGGAGTGATGTAGGGGTCTTTGGAAACACCATATATTTT
CAWSDVGVFGNTIYF
>.|.|TRBJ1-3|TRBV25-1
TGTGCCAGCAGTGAGGGGTATACGGGAAACACCATATATTTT
CASSEGYTGNTIYF
>.|.|TRBJ1-2|TRBV20-1
TGCAGTGCTAGAGATTTAGGAGGCTACACCTTC
CSARDLGGYTF
>.|once|TRBJ2-5|TRBV5-1
TGCGCCAGCAAGGACTTACAGGGAGCACAAGAGACCCAGTACTTC
CASKDLQGAQETQYF
>.|few|TRBJ1-5|TRBV24-1
TGTGCCACGAACCTTACCAGGCTCAATCAGCCCCAGCATTTT
CATNLTRLNQPQHF
>.|once|TRBJ1-5|TRBV7-2
TGTGCCAGCAGCTTCGGTTGGGAGCGGCCCCAGCATTTT
CASSFGWERPQHF
>.|.|TRBJ2-5|TRBV5-5
TGTGCCAGCAGCATTCATATCCCGGAGGGGGAGACCCAGTACTTC
CASSIHIPEGETQYF
>.|.|TRBJ2-3|TRBV24-1
TGTGCCACCAGTGGTAGGGAAAGCACAGATACGCAGTATTTT
CATSGRESTDTQYF
>.|.|TRBJ1-1|TRBV7-3
TGTGCCAGCAGCCAAGATAGTGTGAGGGCTTTCTTT
CASSQDSVRAFF
>TRBD1|.|TRBJ2-2|TRBV30
TGTGCCTGGAAAACAGGGGGCCTATACACCGGGGAGCTGTTTTTT
CAWKTGGLYTGELFF
>.|.|TRBJ1-4|TRBV4-1
TGCGCCAGCAGCCAAGTAGGGCTTAATGAAAAACTGTTTTTT
CASSQVGLNEKLFF
>.|.|TRBJ1-3|TRBV6-5
TGTGCCAGCACCCCCGGGGGAAACACCATATATTTT
CASTPGGNTIYF
>TRBD1|once|TRBJ1-2|TRBV5-1
TGCGCCAGCAGCCATAAAACAGGGGGCGTCATCTATGGCTACACCTTC
CASSHKTGGVIYGYTF
>.|once|TRBJ1-5|TRBV6-5
TGTGCCAGCAGAATGACGGCACCTACCCCCCAGCATTTT
CASRMTAPTPQHF
>TRBD1|.|TRBJ1-2|TRBV27
TGTGCCAGCTGCGCGGGGACAGGCCATGGCTACACCTTC
CASCAGTGHGYTF
>.|.|TRBJ1-1|TRBV20-1
TGCAGTGCTAGTAAGGGCACTGAAGCTTTCTTT
CSASKGTEAFF
>.|.|TRBJ2-5|TRBV27
TGTGCCAGCAGCCGGGCGGTGGGGGAGACCCAGTACTTC
CASSRAVGETQYF
>.|.|TRBJ1-1|TRBV6-1
TGTGCCAGCAGTGATTTAGCTGAAGCTTTCTTT
CASSDLAEAFF
>.|.|TRBJ1-6|TRBV7-9
TGTGTTTGGGGAGGGTTCTCCTATAATTCACCCCTCCACTTT
CVWGGFSYNSPLHF
>.|once|TRBJ1-3|TRBV6-5
TGTGCCAGCAGTTCCCTCGTTGAGGTCTCTGGAAACACCATATATTTT
CASSSLVEVSGNTIYF
>.|.|TRBJ1-1|TRBV5-1
TGCGCCAGCAGCAGAACGGCAGGGTCTCTGAACACTGAAGCTTTCTTT
CASSRTAGSLNTEAFF
>.|.|TRBJ1-1|TRBV5-4
TGTGCCAGCAGCTTGGAGACACGAAACACTGAAGCTTTCTTT
CASSLETRNTEAFF
>.|.|TRBJ1-4|TRBV5-1
TGCGCCAGCAGCACAGGGAAGACAACTAATGAAAAACTGTTTTTT
CASSTGKTTNEKLFF
>.|.|TRBJ2-7|TRBV27
TGTGCTTCGACAGTCTCCTACGAGCAGTACTTC
CASTVSYEQYF
>.|.|TRBJ1-4|TRBV5-1
TGCGCCAGCAGCCTAGGGACCGCATCTTTTAATGAAAAACTGTTTTTT
CASSLGTASFNEKLFF
>.|.|TRBJ1-2|TRBV12-3/TRBV12-4
TGTGCCAGCAGTTTACAGGGTTTGAAGGGCTACACCTTC
CASSLQGLKGYTF
>.|.|TRBJ1-6|TRBV27
TGTGCCAGCCCCTGGAGGGAGCGGAATTCACCCCTCCACTTT
CASPWRERNSPLHF
>.|once|TRBJ1-3|TRBV3-1/TRBV3-2
TGTGCCAGCAGCCAAGATTCGGGGGGCCGGGGAAACACCATATATTTT
CASSQDSGGRGNTIYF
>TRBD1|few|TRBJ2-3|TRBV29-1
TGCAGCGTCACAGGGGACGACACAGATACGCAGTATTTT
CSVTGDDTDTQYF
>TRBD1|.|TRBJ1-2|TRBV5-1
TGCGCCAGCAGCTTGGATGGAAAGTCAGGGGGCCGGGGCTACACCTTC
CASSLDGKSGGRGYTF
>.|.|TRBJ1-1|TRBV5-1
TGCGCCAGCAGCTTGTTCGGGGGCCCCGGGAACACTGAAGCTTTCTTT
CASSLFGGPGNTEAFF
>TRBD1|.|TRBJ2-1|TRBV29-1
TGCAGCGGGGGGACAGTTAACTACAATGAGCAGTTCTTC
CSGGTVNYNEQFF
>.|.|TRBJ1-1|TRBV4-1
TGCGCCAGCAGCCAAGGTGGTGGAGGCACTGAAGCTTTCTTT
CASSQGGGGTEAFF
>.|.|TRBJ2-5|TRBV5-1
TGCGCCAGCAGCTCCGGTACTCAAGAGACCCAGTACTTC
CASSSGTQETQYF
>TRBD1|once|TRBJ2-3|TRBV5-1
TGCGCCAGCAGCTCAGACAGGGACACGCAGTATTTT
CASSSDRDTQYF
>.|.|TRBJ2-7|TRBV15
TGTGCCACCAGCAGAGGGGGGGAGACGGCATCCTACGAGCAGTACTTC
CATSRGGETASYEQYF
>.|.|TRBJ2-3|TRBV5-1
TGCGCCAGCAGCTTGGTATCCGCGGATACGCAGTATTTT
CASSLVSADTQYF
>.|.|TRBJ1-1|TRBV28
TGTGCCAGCAGTATCACATCAGGGAATGGTGAAGCTTTCTTT
CASSITSGNGEAFF
>TRBD1|.|TRBJ2-3|TRBV7-3
TGTGCCAGCAGCCCCCGGGACAGGGCCATGGATACGCAGTATTTT
CASSPRDRAMDTQYF